The 13 T cell receptor beta chains presented below share a single source sample, sequenced in a study of OX40 agonist ivuxolimab in advanced cancers. Sequenced by immunoSEQ multiplex PCR; TCRdb stores in-frame clones only, minus some. The data show roughly 100,000 clones, about 90% seen once. The source was CD4+ or CD8+ T cells sorted from blood, collected in a trial of the OX40 agonist ivuxolimab. Receptors originate from an adult with an advanced solid tumor such as melanoma, head and neck, liver or kidney cancer.

The chain carries TRBV7-2 and TRBJ2-6; possibly TRBD2 for D (7 bases). Per the germline V gene, CDR1 is SGHTA and CDR2 is FQGNSA. There are 16 residues in the CDR3. Between the trimmed V and J ends, which lost 8 bases and 0 bases, there was a span of 14 bases. The CDR3 nucleotides are TGTGCCAGCCGGGCAGGGGACTACTCTGGGGCCAACGTCCTGACTTTC. The encoded protein is CASRAGDYSGANVLTF.

CDR3 amino acids: CASSVLEFVNTEAFF. CDR3 DNA: TGTGCCAGCAGCGTGCTGGAGTTCGTGAACACTGAAGCTTTCTTT. The rearrangement uses TRBV7-9 and TRBJ1-1; D call uncertain. The CDR3 has 15 residues. Germline lookup yields CDR1 SEHNR and CDR2 FQNEAQ (reference sequence). The V gene lost 5 bases and the J gene lost 0 bases, with 13 bases spanning the gap.

This clone has only a few counts. This chain links TRBV19 with TRBJ2-5; D perhaps matches TRBD2 (5 bases). CDR3 length: 15 amino acids. Germline CDR1 and CDR2: LNHDA and SQIVND (reference sequence). The V end lost 4 bases, the J end lost 2 bases, and 14 bases lay between the germline ends. The chain's CDR3 is CASSNPHREQETQYF. For the CDR3, the DNA is TGTGCCAGTAGTAACCCCCACCGGGAACAAGAGACCCAGTACTTC.

This chain links TRBV5-5 with TRBJ2-7; no firm D call. Germline V lookup: CDR1 SGHKS, CDR2 YYEKEE (reference sequence). Between the trimmed V and J ends, which lost 0 bases and 2 bases, there was a span of 12 bases. This CDR3 contains 15 residues. The CDR3 sequence: CASSLGPDGPYEQYF. CDR3 coding DNA: TGTGCCAGCAGCTTGGGGCCCGACGGACCCTACGAGCAGTACTTC.

The gene calls are TRBV11-3 and TRBJ1-2; no firm D call. This CDR3 contains 12 residues. Trimming removed 3 bases from V and 8 bases from J, with 10 bases in between. From germline, CDR1 is SGHNT and CDR2 YENEEA. The CDR3 reads CASSLRDWGYTF. In DNA form, the CDR3 reads TGTGCCAGCAGCTTGAGGGATTGGGGCTACACCTTC.

The chain combines TRBV5-1 with TRBJ2-7; 7 bases line up with TRBD1. Trimming removed 2 bases from V and 2 bases from J; junction bases left unmatched: 7. The germline V gene has CDR1 SGHRS and CDR2 YFSETQ. CDR3 length equals 15 residues. CDR3 DNA: TGCGCCAGCAGCTTCACAGGGGTCCAAACCTACGAGCAGTACTTC. Translation gives CASSFTGVQTYEQYF. Looking up the rest from reference TRBV5-1 and TRBJ2-7 gives the full variable domain: KAGVTQTPRYLIKTRGQQVTLSCSPISGHRSVSWYQQTPGQGLQFLFEYFSETQRNKGNFPGRFSGRQFSNSRSEMNVSTLELGDSALYLCASSFTGVQTYEQYFGPGTRLTVT.

The chain uses TRBV19 and TRBJ1-4; D perhaps matches TRBD1 (5 bases). This CDR3 has 13 amino acids. Looked up from germline, CDR1 is LNHDA and CDR2 is SQIVND (reference sequence). Trimming removed 5 bases at V and 8 bases at J, with 12 bases between. This chain's CDR3 is CASSQGDREKLFF. The CDR3 DNA follows: TGTGCCAGTAGTCAGGGTGATCGGGAAAAACTGTTTTTT.

The sample holds one count of this clone. This chain connects TRBV29-1 to TRBJ2-5; D unclear. Germline V gene sequence: CDR1 SQVTM, CDR2 ANQGSEA. The V end lost 3 bases, the J end lost 4 bases, and 12 bases lay between the germline ends. CDR3 length equals 13 residues. The CDR3 loop reads CSVDGPMGETQYF. The CDR3 region has the DNA TGCAGCGTTGACGGGCCCATGGGAGAGACCCAGTACTTC.

This chain joins TRBV9 and TRBJ1-2; D not certain. The ends were cut back, 0 bases at V and 4 bases at J, with 13 bases in the middle. Germline V gene sequence: CDR1 SGDLS, CDR2 YYNGEE. The CDR3 consists of 15 residues. The CDR3, as DNA: TGTGCCAGCAGCGTAGAAGGCAGACGCGCCTATGGCTACACCTTC. Its protein is CASSVEGRRAYGYTF.

The chain has TRBV4-1 and TRBJ1-2, with TRBD1 matching 7 bases. V shed 6 bases, J shed 2 bases, and the junction held 3 bases outside the gene matches. This CDR3 region has 13 residues. The germline CDR1 and CDR2 sequences are MGHRA and YSYEKL. CDR3 amino acids: CASRQTGNYGYTF. The CDR3 nucleotides are TGCGCCAGCAGGCAGACAGGGAACTATGGCTACACCTTC.

The chain carries TRBV5-1 and TRBJ2-2; no clear D. Germline loops: CDR1 SGHRS, CDR2 YFSETQ. There are 15 residues in the CDR3. V was pared by 4 bases and J by 1 base, with 11 bases between. The CDR3 DNA reads TGCGCCAGCAGCCCTGGTAACAGGAACACCGGGGAGCTGTTTTTT. Translation gives CASSPGNRNTGELFF.

This sequence joins TRBV19 and TRBJ1-1; D remains unclear. CDR3 length: 12 amino acids. Germline CDR1 is LNHDA and CDR2 is SQIVND (reference sequence). Trimming took 3 bases from V and 7 from J, leaving 9 bases between them. The CDR3 region is CASSIRGLEAFF. In DNA form, the CDR3 reads TGTGCCAGTAGTATCCGAGGGCTTGAAGCTTTCTTT.

In this sample, this clone turned up once. Its ends do not fully match the called genes, so a read error is possible. The chain employs TRBV2 and TRBJ2-7, with D perhaps TRBD1 (7 bases). The germline V gene encodes CDR1 SNHLY and CDR2 FYNNEI. The CDR3 has 13 amino acids. CDR3 sequence (DNA): TGTGCCAGCAGTGAAGGGGGGGACAGTTTAAGACACTTC. This sequence encodes CASSEGGDSLRHF.